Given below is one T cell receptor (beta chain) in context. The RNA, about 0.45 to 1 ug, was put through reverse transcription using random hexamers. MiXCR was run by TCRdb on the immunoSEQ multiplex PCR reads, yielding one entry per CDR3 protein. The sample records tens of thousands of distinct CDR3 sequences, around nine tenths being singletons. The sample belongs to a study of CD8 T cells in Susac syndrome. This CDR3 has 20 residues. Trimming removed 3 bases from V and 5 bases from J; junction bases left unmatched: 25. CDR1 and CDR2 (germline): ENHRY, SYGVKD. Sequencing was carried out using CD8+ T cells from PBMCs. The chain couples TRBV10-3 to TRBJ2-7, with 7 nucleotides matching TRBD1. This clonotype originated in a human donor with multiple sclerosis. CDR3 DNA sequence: TGTGCCATCAGTGATCTTTGGGGACAGCTGAACGCCCTAATTTCCCACGAGCAGTACTTC. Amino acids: CAISDLWGQLNALISHEQYF.